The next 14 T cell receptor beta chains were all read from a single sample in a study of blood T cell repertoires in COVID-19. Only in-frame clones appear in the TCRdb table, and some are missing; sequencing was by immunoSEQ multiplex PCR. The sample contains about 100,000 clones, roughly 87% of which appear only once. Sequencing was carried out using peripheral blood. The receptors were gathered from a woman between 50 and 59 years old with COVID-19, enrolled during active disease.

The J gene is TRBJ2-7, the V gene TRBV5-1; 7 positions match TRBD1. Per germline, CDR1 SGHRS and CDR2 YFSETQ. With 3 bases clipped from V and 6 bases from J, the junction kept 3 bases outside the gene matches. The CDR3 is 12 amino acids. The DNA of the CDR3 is TGCGCCAGCAGCTCGACAGGGCCCGAGCAGTACTTC. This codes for CASSSTGPEQYF. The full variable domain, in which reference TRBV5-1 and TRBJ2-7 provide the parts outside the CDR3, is KAGVTQTPRYLIKTRGQQVTLSCSPISGHRSVSWYQQTPGQGLQFLFEYFSETQRNKGNFPGRFSGRQFSNSRSEMNVSTLELGDSALYLCASSSTGPEQYFGPGTRLTVT.

CDR3 in DNA: TGTGCCAGCAGCCTCCGCGGAATACCGGGACAATGGTTCAGGGACACTGAAGCTTTCTTT. Protein sequence: CASSLRGIPGQWFRDTEAFF. This sequence joins TRBV7-3 and TRBJ1-1; D is perhaps TRBD1 (6 bases). With 5 bases removed from V and 3 bases from J, the gap between germline ends came to 31 bases. The CDR3 extends over 20 amino acids. Germline CDR1 is SGHTA and CDR2 is FQGTGA.

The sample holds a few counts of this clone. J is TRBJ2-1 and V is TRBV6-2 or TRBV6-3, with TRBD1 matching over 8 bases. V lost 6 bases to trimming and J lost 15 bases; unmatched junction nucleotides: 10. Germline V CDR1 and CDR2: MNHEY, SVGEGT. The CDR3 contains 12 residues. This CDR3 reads CASSRQGRGLFF. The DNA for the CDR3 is TGTGCCAGCAGCCGACAGGGGCGCGGCTTGTTCTTC.

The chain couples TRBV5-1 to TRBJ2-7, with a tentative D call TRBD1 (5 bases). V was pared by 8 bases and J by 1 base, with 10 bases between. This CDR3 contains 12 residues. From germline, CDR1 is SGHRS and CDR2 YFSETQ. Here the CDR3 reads CASTGSSYEQYF. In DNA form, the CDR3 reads TGCGCCAGTACAGGAAGTTCCTACGAGCAGTACTTC. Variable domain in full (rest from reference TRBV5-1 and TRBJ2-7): KAGVTQTPRYLIKTRGQQVTLSCSPISGHRSVSWYQQTPGQGLQFLFEYFSETQRNKGNFPGRFSGRQFSNSRSEMNVSTLELGDSALYLCASTGSSYEQYFGPGTRLTVT.

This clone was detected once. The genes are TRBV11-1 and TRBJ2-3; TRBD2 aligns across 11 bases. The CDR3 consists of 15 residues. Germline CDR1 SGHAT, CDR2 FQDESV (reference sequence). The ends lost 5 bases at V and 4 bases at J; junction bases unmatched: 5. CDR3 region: CASSPTSGDADTQYF. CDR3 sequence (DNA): TGTGCCAGCAGCCCGACTAGCGGGGACGCAGATACGCAGTATTTT.

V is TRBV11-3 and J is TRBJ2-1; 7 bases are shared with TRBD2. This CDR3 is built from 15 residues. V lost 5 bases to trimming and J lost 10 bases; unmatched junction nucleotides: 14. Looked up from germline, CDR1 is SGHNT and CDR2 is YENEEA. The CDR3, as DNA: TGTGCCAGCAGCCCCCGTATGGCGGGGGAGGGGGAGCAGTTCTTC. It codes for CASSPRMAGEGEQFF. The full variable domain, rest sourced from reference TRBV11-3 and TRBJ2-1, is EAGVVQSPRYKIIEKKQPVAFWCNPISGHNTLYWYLQNLGQGPELLIRYENEEAVDDSQLPKDRFSAERLKGVDSTLKIQPAELGDSAVYLCASSPRMAGEGEQFFGPGTRLTVL.

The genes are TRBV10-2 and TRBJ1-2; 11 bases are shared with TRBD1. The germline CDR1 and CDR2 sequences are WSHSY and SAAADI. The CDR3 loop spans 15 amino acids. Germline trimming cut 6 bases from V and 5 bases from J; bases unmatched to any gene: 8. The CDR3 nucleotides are TGCGCCAGCAGCCACGGACAGGGGGCGACGTATGGCTACACCTTC. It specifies CASSHGQGATYGYTF.

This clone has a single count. The CDR3 region has the DNA TGTGCCAGCAAGATCATGACGAGCGGGGATTCACCCCTCCACTTT. Its protein product is CASKIMTSGDSPLHF. The J gene is TRBJ1-6, the V gene TRBV27; no clear D. Germline V gives CDR1 MNHEY, CDR2 SMNVEV (reference sequence). The CDR3 runs 15 residues. Trimming left V 7 bases short and J 8 bases short, with 18 bases between.

The CDR3 protein is CASGLVIGSGGAPLEQYF. DNA of the CDR3: TGTGCTAGTGGTTTGGTAATCGGTAGCGGGGGGGCCCCTCTCGAGCAGTACTTC. The rearrangement links TRBV12-5 to TRBJ2-7, with 11 bases lining up with TRBD2. Germline V lookup: CDR1 LGHNT, CDR2 FRNRAP. J lost 6 bases, V lost 0 bases, and 13 bases had no gene match. The CDR3 consists of 18 residues.

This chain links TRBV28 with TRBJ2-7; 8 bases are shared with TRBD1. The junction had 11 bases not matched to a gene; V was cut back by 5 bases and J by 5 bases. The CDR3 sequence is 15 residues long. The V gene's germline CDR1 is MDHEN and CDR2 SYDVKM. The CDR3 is CASSLSRTGFNEQYF. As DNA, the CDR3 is TGTGCCAGCAGTCTCTCCAGGACAGGGTTTAACGAGCAGTACTTC. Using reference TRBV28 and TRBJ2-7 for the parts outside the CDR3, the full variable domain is DVKVTQSSRYLVKRTGEKVFLECVQDMDHENMFWYRQDPGLGLRLIYFSYDVKMKEKGDIPEGYSVSREKKERFSLILESASTNQTSMYLCASSLSRTGFNEQYFGPGTRLTVT.

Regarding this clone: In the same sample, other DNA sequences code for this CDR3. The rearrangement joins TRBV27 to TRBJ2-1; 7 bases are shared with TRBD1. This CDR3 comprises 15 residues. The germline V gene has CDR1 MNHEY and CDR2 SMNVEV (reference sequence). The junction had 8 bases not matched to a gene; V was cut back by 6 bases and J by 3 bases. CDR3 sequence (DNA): TGTGCCAGCAGCCATCCAGGACAGGACTACAATGAGCAGTTCTTC. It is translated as CASSHPGQDYNEQFF.

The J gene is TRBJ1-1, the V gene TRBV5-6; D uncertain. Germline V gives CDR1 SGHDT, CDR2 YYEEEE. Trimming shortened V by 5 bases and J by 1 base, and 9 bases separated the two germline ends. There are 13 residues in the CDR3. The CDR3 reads CASSQGRNTEAFF. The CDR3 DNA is TGTGCCAGCAGTCAAGGGAGGAACACTGAAGCTTTCTTT.

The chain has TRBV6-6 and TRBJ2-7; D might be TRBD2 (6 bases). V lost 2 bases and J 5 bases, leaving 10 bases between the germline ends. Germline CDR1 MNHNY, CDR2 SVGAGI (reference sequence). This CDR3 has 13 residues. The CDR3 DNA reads TGTGCCAGCAGTTACAGGGACTTCGACGAGCAGTACTTC. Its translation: CASSYRDFDEQYF.

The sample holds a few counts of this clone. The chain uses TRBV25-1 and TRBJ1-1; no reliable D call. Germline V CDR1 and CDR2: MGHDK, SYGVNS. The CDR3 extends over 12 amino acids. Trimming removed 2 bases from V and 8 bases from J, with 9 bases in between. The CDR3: CASSELAEEAFF. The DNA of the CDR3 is TGTGCCAGCAGTGAACTGGCAGAAGAAGCTTTCTTT.